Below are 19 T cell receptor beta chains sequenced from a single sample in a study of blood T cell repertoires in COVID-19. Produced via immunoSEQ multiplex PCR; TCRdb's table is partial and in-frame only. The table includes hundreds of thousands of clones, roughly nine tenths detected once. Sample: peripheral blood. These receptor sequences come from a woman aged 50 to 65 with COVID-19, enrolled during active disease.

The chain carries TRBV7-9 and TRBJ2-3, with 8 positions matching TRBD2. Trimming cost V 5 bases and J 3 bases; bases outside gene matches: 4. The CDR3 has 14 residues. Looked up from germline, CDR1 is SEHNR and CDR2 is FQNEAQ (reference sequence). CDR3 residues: CASSVVAGTDTQYF. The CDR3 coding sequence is TGTGCCAGCAGCGTAGTAGCGGGGACAGATACGCAGTATTTT.

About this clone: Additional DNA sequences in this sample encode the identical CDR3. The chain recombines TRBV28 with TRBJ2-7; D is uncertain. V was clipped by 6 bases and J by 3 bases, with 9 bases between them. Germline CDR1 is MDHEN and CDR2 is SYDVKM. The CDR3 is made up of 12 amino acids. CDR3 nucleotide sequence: TGTGCCAGCAGCCTTGGCAGCTACGAGCAGTACTTC. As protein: CASSLGSYEQYF.

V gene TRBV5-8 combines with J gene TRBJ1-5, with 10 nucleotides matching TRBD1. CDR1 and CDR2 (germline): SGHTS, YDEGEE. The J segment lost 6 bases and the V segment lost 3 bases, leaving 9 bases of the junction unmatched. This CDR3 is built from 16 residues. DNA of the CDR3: TGTGCCAGCAGCTCGAGGGGACAGGGGTCACGTCAGCCCCAGCATTTT. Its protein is CASSSRGQGSRQPQHF.

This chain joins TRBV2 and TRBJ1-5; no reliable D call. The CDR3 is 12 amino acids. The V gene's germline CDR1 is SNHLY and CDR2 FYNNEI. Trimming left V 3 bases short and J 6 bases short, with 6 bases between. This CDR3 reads CASSETGQPQHF. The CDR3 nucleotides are TGTGCCAGCAGTGAGACGGGTCAGCCCCAGCATTTT. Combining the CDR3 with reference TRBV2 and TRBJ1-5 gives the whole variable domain EPEVTQTPSHQVTQMGQEVILRCVPISNHLYFYWYRQILGQKVEFLVSFYNNEISEKSEIFDDQFSVERPDGSNFTLKIRSTKLEDSAMYFCASSETGQPQHFGDGTRLSIL.

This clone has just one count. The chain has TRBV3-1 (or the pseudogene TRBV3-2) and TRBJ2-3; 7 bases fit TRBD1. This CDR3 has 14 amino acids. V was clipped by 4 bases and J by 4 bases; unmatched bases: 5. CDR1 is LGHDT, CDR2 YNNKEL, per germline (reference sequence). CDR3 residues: CASSPDRVADTQYF. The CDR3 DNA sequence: TGTGCCAGCAGCCCTGACAGGGTCGCAGATACGCAGTATTTT.

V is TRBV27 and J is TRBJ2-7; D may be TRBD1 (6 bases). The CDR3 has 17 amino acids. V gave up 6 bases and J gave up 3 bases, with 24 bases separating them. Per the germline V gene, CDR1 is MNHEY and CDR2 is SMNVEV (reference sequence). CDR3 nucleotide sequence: TGTGCCAGCAGGGACCCAGGGGCCGCCCCGGGGAGCTACGAGCAGTACTTC. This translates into CASRDPGAAPGSYEQYF.

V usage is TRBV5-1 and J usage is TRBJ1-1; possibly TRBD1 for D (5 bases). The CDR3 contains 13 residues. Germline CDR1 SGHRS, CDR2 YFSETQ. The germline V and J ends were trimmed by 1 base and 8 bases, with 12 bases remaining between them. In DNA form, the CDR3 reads TGCGCCAGCAGCTTGAATGGGGCAACCGAAGCTTTCTTT. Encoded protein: CASSLNGATEAFF.

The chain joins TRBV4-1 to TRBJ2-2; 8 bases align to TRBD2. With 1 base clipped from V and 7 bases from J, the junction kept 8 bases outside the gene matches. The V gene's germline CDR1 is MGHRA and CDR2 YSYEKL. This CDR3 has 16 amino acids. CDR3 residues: CASSQASGGPYGELFF. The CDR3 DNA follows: TGCGCCAGCAGCCAAGCCTCGGGGGGGCCGTACGGGGAGCTGTTTTTT.

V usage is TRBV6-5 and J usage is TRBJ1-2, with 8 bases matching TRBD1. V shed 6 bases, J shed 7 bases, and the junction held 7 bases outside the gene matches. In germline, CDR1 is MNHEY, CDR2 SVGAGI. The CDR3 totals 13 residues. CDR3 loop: CASSMTGEGGYTF. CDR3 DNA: TGTGCCAGCAGCATGACAGGGGAAGGTGGCTACACCTTC.

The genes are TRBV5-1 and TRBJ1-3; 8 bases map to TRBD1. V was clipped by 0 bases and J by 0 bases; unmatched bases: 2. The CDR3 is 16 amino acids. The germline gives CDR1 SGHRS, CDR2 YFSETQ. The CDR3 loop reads CASSLEGTGSGNTIYF. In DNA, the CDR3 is TGCGCCAGCAGCTTGGAAGGGACAGGCTCTGGAAACACCATATATTTT.

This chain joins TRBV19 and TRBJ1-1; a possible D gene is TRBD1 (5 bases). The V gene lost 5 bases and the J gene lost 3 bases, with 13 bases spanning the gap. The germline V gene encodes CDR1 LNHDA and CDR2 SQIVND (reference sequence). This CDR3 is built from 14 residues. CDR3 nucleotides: TGTGCCAGTAGTGTGGCCTTAGGGGACACTGAAGCTTTCTTT. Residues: CASSVALGDTEAFF.

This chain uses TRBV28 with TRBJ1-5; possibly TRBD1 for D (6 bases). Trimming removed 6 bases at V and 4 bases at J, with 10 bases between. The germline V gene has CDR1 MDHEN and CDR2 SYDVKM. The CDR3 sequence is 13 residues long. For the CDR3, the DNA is TGTGCCAGCAGGTCTGACAGGAATCAGCCCCAGCATTTT. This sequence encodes CASRSDRNQPQHF.

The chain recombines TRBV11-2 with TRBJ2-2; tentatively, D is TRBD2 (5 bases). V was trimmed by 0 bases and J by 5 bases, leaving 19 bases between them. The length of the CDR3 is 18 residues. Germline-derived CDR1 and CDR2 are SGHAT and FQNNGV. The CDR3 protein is CASSLETFVRPGTGELFF. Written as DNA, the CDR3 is TGTGCCAGCAGCTTAGAGACATTTGTTCGGCCGGGGACCGGGGAGCTGTTTTTT. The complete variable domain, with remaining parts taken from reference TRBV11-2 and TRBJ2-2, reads EAGVAQSPRYKIIEKRQSVAFWCNPISGHATLYWYQQILGQGPKLLIQFQNNGVVDDSQLPKDRFSAERLKGVDSTLKIQPAKLEDSAVYLCASSLETFVRPGTGELFFGEGSRLTVL.

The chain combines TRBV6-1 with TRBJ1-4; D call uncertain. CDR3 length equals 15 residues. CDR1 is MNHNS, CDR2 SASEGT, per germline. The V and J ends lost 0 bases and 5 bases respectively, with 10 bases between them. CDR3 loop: CASSEAEETNEKLFF. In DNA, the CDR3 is TGTGCCAGCAGTGAAGCAGAGGAGACCAATGAAAAACTGTTTTTT.

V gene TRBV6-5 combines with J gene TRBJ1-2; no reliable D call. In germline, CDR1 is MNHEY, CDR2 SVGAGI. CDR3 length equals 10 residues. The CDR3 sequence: CDPESTARTF. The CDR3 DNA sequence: TGTGATCCGGAGTCGACGGCGCGGACCTTC.

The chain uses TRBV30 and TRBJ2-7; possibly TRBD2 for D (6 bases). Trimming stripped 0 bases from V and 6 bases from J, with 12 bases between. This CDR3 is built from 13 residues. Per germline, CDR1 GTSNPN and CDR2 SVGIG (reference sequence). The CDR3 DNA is TGTGCCTGGAGTGTACGAGTCGGGGGCGAGCAGTACTTC. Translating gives CAWSVRVGGEQYF.

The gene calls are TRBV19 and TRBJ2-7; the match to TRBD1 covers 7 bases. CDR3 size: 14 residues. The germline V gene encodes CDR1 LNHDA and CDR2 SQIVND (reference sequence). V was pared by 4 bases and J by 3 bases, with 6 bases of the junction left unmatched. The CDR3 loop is CASSTPGQSYEQYF. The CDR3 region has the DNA TGTGCCAGTAGTACCCCGGGACAGAGCTACGAGCAGTACTTC.

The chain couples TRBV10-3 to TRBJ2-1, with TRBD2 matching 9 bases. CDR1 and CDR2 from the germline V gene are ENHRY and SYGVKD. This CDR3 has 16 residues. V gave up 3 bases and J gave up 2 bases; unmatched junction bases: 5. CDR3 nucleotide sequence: TGTGCCATCAGTGAAGGGAGCGGGGGGACCTACAATGAGCAGTTCTTC. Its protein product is CAISEGSGGTYNEQFF.

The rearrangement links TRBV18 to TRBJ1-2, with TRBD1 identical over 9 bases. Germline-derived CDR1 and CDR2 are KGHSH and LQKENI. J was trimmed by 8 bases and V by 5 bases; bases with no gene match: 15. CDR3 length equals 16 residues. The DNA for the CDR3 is TGTGCCAGCTCAGGGGACAGGGACTTCGGCGTGGGGGGCTACACCTTC. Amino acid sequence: CASSGDRDFGVGGYTF.